This T cell receptor (beta chain) was sequenced during a study of T cell changes during pregnancy in multiple sclerosis. Clones were sequenced by immunoSEQ multiplex PCR, and TCRdb holds only the in-frame ones, with some missing. Of under 45,000 clones in the sample, 90% were seen once. Germline V gene data show CDR1 as SGHRS and CDR2 as YFSETQ. The CDR3 is 17 amino acids. The V and J ends lost 3 bases and 1 base respectively, with 19 bases between them. This clone appeared once. The rearrangement uses TRBV5-1 and TRBJ2-5; D gene ambiguous. The TCR originated in a female donor with multiple sclerosis, enrolled in a pregnancy study. This specimen consisted of CD8+ T cells from peripheral blood mononuclear cells, obtained in the third trimester of pregnancy. The CDR3 DNA reads as TGCGCCAGCAGCTCCCGAGGAGTGAGCTCCTTCCAAGAGACCCAGTACTTC. Protein product: CASSSRGVSSFQETQYF. The complete variable domain, with remaining parts taken from reference TRBV5-1 and TRBJ2-5, reads KAGVTQTPRYLIKTRGQQVTLSCSPISGHRSVSWYQQTPGQGLQFLFEYFSETQRNKGNFPGRFSGRQFSNSRSEMNVSTLELGDSALYLCASSSRGVSSFQETQYFGPGTRLLVL.